This T cell receptor beta chain was profiled in a study of T cell repertoires in cytomegalovirus infection. Study as a whole: Based on public TCR beta signatures, there were indications of CMV infection and of a matching HLA type.

General study results and limits: In two of eight donors, the top clonotype was HLA-C-restricted CMV-specific. Based on cumulative public TCR beta family frequency, carriers of CMV plus the relevant HLA were identified.

This clonotype was observed at least ten times. Antigen unknown. TCRdb recomputed calls from the reads with MiXCR, one row per CDR3 protein. The sample shows roughly 600,000 distinct CDR3 sequences, approximately 24% of them seen only once. This clonotype was sampled from a human donor in good health (CMV status not recorded). Some clones in this sample may be carry-over from other donors' samples. Sequencing was performed on CD8+ T cells from PBMCs.

The CDR3 bases are TGTGCTAGTGGTAACCCGACAAGACGGCAAGAGACCCAGTACTTC. Its translation: CASGNPTRRQETQYF. This chain links TRBV12-5 with TRBJ2-5; D is unresolved. This CDR3 contains 15 residues. V shed 5 bases and J shed 2 bases, with 15 bases lying between them. In germline, CDR1 is LGHNT, CDR2 FRNRAP.